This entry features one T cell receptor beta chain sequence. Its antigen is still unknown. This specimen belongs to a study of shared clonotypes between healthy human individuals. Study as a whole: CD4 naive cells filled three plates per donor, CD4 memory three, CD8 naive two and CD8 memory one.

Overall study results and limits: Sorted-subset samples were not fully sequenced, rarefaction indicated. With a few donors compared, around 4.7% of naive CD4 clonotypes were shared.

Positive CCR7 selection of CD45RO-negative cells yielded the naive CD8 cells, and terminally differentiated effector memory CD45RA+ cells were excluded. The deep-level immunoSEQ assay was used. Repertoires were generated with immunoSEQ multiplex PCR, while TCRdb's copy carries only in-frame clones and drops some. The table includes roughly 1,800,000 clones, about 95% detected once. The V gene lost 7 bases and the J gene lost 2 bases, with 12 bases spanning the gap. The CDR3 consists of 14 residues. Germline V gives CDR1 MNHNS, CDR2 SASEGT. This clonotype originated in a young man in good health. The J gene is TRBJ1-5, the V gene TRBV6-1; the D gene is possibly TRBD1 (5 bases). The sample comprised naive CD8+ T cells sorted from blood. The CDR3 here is CASMQGRGNQPQHF. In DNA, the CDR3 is TGTGCCAGCATGCAGGGTAGGGGCAATCAGCCCCAGCATTTT.